This TCR beta chain comes out of a study of T cell repertoires in cytomegalovirus infection. Study-wide background: Researchers turned to recently identified HLA-C-restricted CMV epitopes as well as well-studied HLA-B-restricted ones. Public TCR beta signatures provided an indication of both CMV infection and a matching HLA type.

Trimming took 6 bases from V and 8 from J, leaving 8 bases between them. The CDR3 is made up of 12 amino acids. Germline CDR1 MNHEY, CDR2 SMNVEV (reference sequence). A few counts support this clonotype. The antigen is unknown. MiXCR, applied by TCRdb to the reads, yields one record per CDR3 protein. The sample has about half a million distinct CDR3 sequences, 33% seen once. Sequenced here: cultured PBMCs, sampled from culture after CMV antigen stimulation. The rearrangement joins TRBV27 to TRBJ1-6; D gene ambiguous. The clonotype originates from a human donor in good health (CMV status not recorded). Some clones in this sample may be carry-over from other donors' samples. This CDR3 reads CASSRPDSPLHF. For the CDR3, the DNA is TGTGCCAGCAGCCGACCAGATTCACCCCTCCACTTT.